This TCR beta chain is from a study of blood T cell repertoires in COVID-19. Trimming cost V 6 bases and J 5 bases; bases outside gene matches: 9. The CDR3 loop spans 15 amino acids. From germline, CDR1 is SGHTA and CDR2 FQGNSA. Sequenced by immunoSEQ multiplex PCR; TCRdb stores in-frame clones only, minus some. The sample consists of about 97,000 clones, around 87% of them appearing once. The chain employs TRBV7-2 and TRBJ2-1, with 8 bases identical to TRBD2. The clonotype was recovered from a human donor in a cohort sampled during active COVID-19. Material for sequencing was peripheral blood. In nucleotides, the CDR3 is TGTGCCAGCAGTTGGGCTAGCGGGCCAAACAATGAGCAGTTCTTC. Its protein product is CASSWASGPNNEQFF.